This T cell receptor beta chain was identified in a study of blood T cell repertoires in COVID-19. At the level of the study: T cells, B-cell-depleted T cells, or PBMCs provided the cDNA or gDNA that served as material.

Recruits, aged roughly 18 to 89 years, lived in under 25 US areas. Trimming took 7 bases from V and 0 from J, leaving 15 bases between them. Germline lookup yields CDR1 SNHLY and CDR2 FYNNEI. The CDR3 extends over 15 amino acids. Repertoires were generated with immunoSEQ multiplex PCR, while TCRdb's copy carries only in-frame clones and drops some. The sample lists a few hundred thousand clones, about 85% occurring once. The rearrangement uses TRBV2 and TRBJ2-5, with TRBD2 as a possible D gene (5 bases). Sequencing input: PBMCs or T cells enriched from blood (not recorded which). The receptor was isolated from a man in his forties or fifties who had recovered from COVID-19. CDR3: CASTGIVGYQETQYF. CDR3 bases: TGTGCCAGCACGGGAATCGTAGGGTACCAAGAGACCCAGTACTTC. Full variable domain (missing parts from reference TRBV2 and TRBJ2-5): EPEVTQTPSHQVTQMGQEVILRCVPISNHLYFYWYRQILGQKVEFLVSFYNNEISEKSEIFDDQFSVERPDGSNFTLKIRSTKLEDSAMYFCASTGIVGYQETQYFGPGTRLLVL.